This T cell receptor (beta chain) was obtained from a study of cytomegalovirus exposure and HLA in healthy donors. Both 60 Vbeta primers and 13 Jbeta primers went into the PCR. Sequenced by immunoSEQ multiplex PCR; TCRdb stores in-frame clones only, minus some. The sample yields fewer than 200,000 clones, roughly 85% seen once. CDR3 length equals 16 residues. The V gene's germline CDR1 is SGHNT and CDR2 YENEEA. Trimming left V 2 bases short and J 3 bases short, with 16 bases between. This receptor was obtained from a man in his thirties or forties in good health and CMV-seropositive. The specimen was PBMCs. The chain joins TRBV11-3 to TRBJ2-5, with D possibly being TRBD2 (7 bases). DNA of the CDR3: TGTGCCAGCAGCTTAAGGGGGGGGCTAGCGGAAGAGACCCAGTACTTC. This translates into CASSLRGGLAEETQYF.